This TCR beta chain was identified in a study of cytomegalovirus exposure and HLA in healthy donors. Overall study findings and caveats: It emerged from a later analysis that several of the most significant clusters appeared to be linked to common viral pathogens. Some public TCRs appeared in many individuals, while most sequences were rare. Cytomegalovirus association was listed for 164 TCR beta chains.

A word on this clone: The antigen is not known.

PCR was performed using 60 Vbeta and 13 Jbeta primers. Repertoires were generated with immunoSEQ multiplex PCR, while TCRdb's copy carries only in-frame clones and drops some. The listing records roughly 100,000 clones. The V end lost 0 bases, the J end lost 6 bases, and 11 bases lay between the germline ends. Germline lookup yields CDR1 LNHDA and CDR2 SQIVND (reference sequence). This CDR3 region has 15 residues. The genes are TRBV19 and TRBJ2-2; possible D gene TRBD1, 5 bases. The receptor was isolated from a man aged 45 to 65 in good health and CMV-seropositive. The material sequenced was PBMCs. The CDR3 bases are TGTGCCAGTAGTATAGATATAGGGGCAGCCGGGGAGCTGTTTTTT. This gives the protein CASSIDIGAAGELFF.